One and the same sample provided the 27 T cell receptor beta chains below, sequenced in a study of OX40 agonist ivuxolimab in advanced cancers. Sequenced by immunoSEQ multiplex PCR; TCRdb stores in-frame clones only, minus some. The table lists around 79,000 clones, 92% of them singletons. The material was CD4+ or CD8+ T cells sorted from blood, obtained in a trial of the OX40 agonist ivuxolimab. The receptors were gathered from an adult with an advanced solid tumor such as melanoma, head and neck, liver or kidney cancer.

The chain uses TRBV4-2 and TRBJ1-4; no definite D call. With 0 bases removed from V and 6 bases from J, the gap between germline ends came to 11 bases. CDR3 size: 15 residues. CDR1 is LGHNA, CDR2 YNFKEQ, per germline. As DNA, the CDR3 is TGTGCCAGCAGCCAAGATCCTAACCTCGATGAAAAACTGTTTTTT. This codes for CASSQDPNLDEKLFF.

The chain has TRBV7-8 and TRBJ2-7, with a possible D match to TRBD1 (6 bases). There are 14 residues in the CDR3. The germline gives CDR1 SGHVS, CDR2 FQNEAQ. V was trimmed by 1 base and J by 6 bases, leaving 13 bases between them. DNA of the CDR3: TGTGCCAGCAGCTTAGACAGGGCCCTTTTCGAGCAGTACTTC. Encoded protein: CASSLDRALFEQYF.

The sample holds one count of this clone. V gene TRBV21-1 combines with J gene TRBJ2-7; the DNA was not compared with TRBD1, the D call given in the table. TRBV21-1 is a documented pseudogene. The CDR3 is 15 amino acids. The CDR3 bases are TGTGCCACCCCACACCGGGACAGGGGAGGGTACGAGCAGTACTTC. This gives the protein CATPHRDRGGYEQYF.

This sequence joins TRBV30 and TRBJ1-4; no definite D call. The CDR3 runs to 15 residues. Germline CDR1 and CDR2: GTSNPN and SVGIG (reference sequence). V lost 2 bases, J lost 6 bases, and 16 bases lay in between. The CDR3 protein is CAWSSYSGVDEKLFF. CDR3 DNA: TGTGCCTGGAGTTCCTACAGTGGGGTCGATGAAAAACTGTTTTTT.

V is TRBV9 and J is TRBJ2-7, with TRBD2 identical over 7 bases. Trimming cost V 3 bases and J 0 bases; bases outside gene matches: 6. The CDR3 loop spans 15 amino acids. CDR1 is SGDLS and CDR2 is YYNGEE in the germline V gene. The CDR3 spells CASSASGGPSYEQYF. CDR3 DNA: TGTGCCAGCAGCGCCTCGGGGGGACCCTCCTACGAGCAGTACTTC.

The V and J genes are TRBV15 and TRBJ1-4; no clear D. The CDR3 runs 16 residues. The V end lost 0 bases, the J end lost 0 bases, and 8 bases lay between the germline ends. Germline CDR1 LNHNV, CDR2 YYDKDF (reference sequence). CDR3 loop: CATSRDGEATNEKLFF. CDR3 in DNA: TGTGCCACCAGCAGAGATGGGGAAGCAACTAATGAAAAACTGTTTTTT.

V is TRBV7-8 and J is TRBJ2-1; the match to TRBD2 covers 9 bases. The CDR3 contains 14 residues. J lost 7 bases, V lost 5 bases, and 6 bases had no gene match. Germline values: CDR1 SGHVS, CDR2 FQNEAQ. This CDR3 is CASSPPLAGNEQFF. The CDR3 bases are TGTGCCAGCAGCCCCCCCCTAGCGGGGAATGAGCAGTTCTTC.

This chain joins TRBV4-1 and TRBJ2-7, with 9 bases that match TRBD2. J was trimmed by 3 bases and V by 1 base; bases with no gene match: 1. Germline V CDR1 and CDR2: MGHRA, YSYEKL. The CDR3 covers 14 residues. In DNA form, the CDR3 reads TGCGCCAGCAGCCAAGTAGCGGGGGTCTACGAGCAGTACTTC. This translates into CASSQVAGVYEQYF.

The chain has TRBV5-4 and TRBJ2-7; TRBD2 is a possible D gene (5 bases). V shed 0 bases and J shed 2 bases, with 9 bases lying between them. CDR1 and CDR2 (germline): SGHNT, YYREEE (reference sequence). This CDR3 region has 14 residues. CDR3 loop: CASSLAGNTYEQYF. DNA for the CDR3: TGTGCCAGCAGCTTGGCCGGGAATACCTACGAGCAGTACTTC.

The chain uses TRBV30 and TRBJ1-1; D unresolved. Germline lookup yields CDR1 GTSNPN and CDR2 SVGIG (reference sequence). This CDR3 has 11 amino acids. Trimming shortened V by 8 bases and J by 3 bases, and 10 bases separated the two germline ends. CDR3 nucleotides: TGTGCCCAGCCCCGGGACACTGAAGCTTTCTTT. It specifies CAQPRDTEAFF.

CDR3 amino acids: CSVEDPIRDTSTDTQYF. The CDR3 DNA is TGCAGCGTTGAAGACCCTATCCGGGACACCTCCACAGATACGCAGTATTTT. The chain recombines TRBV29-1 with TRBJ2-3; TRBD1 is a possible D gene (6 bases). V shed 0 bases and J shed 2 bases, with 18 bases lying between them. In germline, CDR1 is SQVTM, CDR2 ANQGSEA. The CDR3 sequence is 17 residues long.

This clone was seen only once. The CDR3 here is CASSRRDRVEETQYF. The CDR3 nucleotides read TGTGCCAGCAGCCGCCGGGACAGGGTGGAAGAGACCCAGTACTTC. V and J are TRBV9 and TRBJ2-5; 9 bases are shared with TRBD1. V gave up 4 bases and J gave up 3 bases; unmatched junction bases: 7. The germline V gene encodes CDR1 SGDLS and CDR2 YYNGEE. The CDR3 sequence is 15 residues long.

This sequence joins TRBV4-1 and TRBJ2-7, with TRBD1 identical over 12 bases. Trimming cost V 3 bases and J 6 bases; bases outside gene matches: 3. Germline V CDR1 and CDR2: MGHRA, YSYEKL. This CDR3 has 14 residues. Here the CDR3 DNA reads TGCGCCAGCAGCCAGGGGACAGGGGGCGCCGAGCAGTACTTC. It is translated as CASSQGTGGAEQYF.

The gene calls are TRBV5-5 and TRBJ1-2; TRBD1 is a possible D gene (5 bases). V shed 0 bases and J shed 7 bases, with 10 bases lying between them. This CDR3 comprises 13 residues. Germline V CDR1 and CDR2: SGHKS, YYEKEE (reference sequence). CDR3 residues: CASSLGREAGYTF. For the CDR3, the DNA is TGTGCCAGCAGCTTGGGCAGGGAGGCTGGCTACACCTTC.

V is TRBV2 and J is TRBJ2-5, with 8 positions matching TRBD2. The CDR3 is 14 residues long. With 3 bases clipped from V and 4 bases from J, the junction kept 4 bases outside the gene matches. The V gene's germline CDR1 is SNHLY and CDR2 FYNNEI. The CDR3 coding sequence is TGTGCCAGCAGTGACCCGGGGGGGCGAGAGACCCAGTACTTC. As protein: CASSDPGGRETQYF.

The chain links TRBV5-1 to TRBJ2-1; D gene uncertain. CDR1 is SGHRS and CDR2 is YFSETQ in the germline V gene. Trimming took off 1 base at V and 7 bases at J, with 6 bases between the two ends. The CDR3 is 12 amino acids. CDR3 in amino acids: CASSLQVNEQFF. Written as DNA, the CDR3 is TGCGCCAGCAGCTTGCAAGTGAATGAGCAGTTCTTC. Full variable domain (remainder filled in from reference TRBV5-1 and TRBJ2-1): KAGVTQTPRYLIKTRGQQVTLSCSPISGHRSVSWYQQTPGQGLQFLFEYFSETQRNKGNFPGRFSGRQFSNSRSEMNVSTLELGDSALYLCASSLQVNEQFFGPGTRLTVL.

The chain couples TRBV7-9 to TRBJ2-5; D tentatively fits TRBD1 or TRBD2 (5 bases each). The last part of the DNA fits TRBJ2-7 better; the J call may be wrong. The germline gives CDR1 SEHNR, CDR2 FQNEAQ (reference sequence). The CDR3 spans 15 residues. The CDR3 DNA sequence: TGTGCCAGCAGCTTACCGATCGGGGCTATGTACGAGCAGTACTTC. Translating it yields CASSLPIGAMYEQYF.

In this sample, this clone turned up a few times. The chain recombines TRBV4-2 with TRBJ2-7; D is perhaps TRBD1 or TRBD2 (6 bases each). This CDR3 contains 16 residues. Looked up from germline, CDR1 is LGHNA and CDR2 is YNFKEQ. V dropped 0 bases and J dropped 4 bases, with 16 bases sitting between them. The CDR3 DNA sequence: TGTGCCAGCAGCCAAGATGTTGCCGGGGGCCTTTACGAGCAGTACTTC. It codes for CASSQDVAGGLYEQYF.

The gene calls are TRBV7-9 and TRBJ1-1; possible D gene TRBD1, 5 bases. Trimming shortened V by 6 bases and J by 4 bases, and 12 bases separated the two germline ends. From germline, CDR1 is SEHNR and CDR2 FQNEAQ (reference sequence). This CDR3 contains 13 residues. The CDR3 sequence is CASSPPGGTEAFF. The CDR3 DNA reads TGTGCCAGCAGTCCTCCGGGGGGCACTGAAGCTTTCTTT.

The chain has TRBV27 and TRBJ1-2; D not resolved. This CDR3 has 14 residues. The V end lost 3 bases, the J end lost 4 bases, and 12 bases lay between the germline ends. Germline V lookup: CDR1 MNHEY, CDR2 SMNVEV (reference sequence). The CDR3 region is CASSLMASAYGYTF. CDR3 coding DNA: TGTGCCAGCAGTTTGATGGCCAGCGCCTATGGCTACACCTTC.

Notes on this clone: Other DNA sequences in the sample encode the same CDR3. The V call is TRBV11-2, the J call TRBJ1-1, with D hard to call. Germline loops: CDR1 SGHAT, CDR2 FQNNGV. The CDR3 is 15 amino acids. The germline V and J ends were trimmed by 0 bases and 6 bases, with 14 bases remaining between them. The CDR3 DNA sequence: TGTGCCAGCAGCTTAGAGAGAGGAGGTGCGGCTGAAGCTTTCTTT. The encoded protein is CASSLERGGAAEAFF.

The J gene is TRBJ2-2, the V gene TRBV7-6; a weak D match, TRBD1 (5 bases). The germline CDR1 and CDR2 sequences are SGHVS and FNYEAQ. V gave up 2 bases and J gave up 2 bases, with 15 bases separating them. CDR3 length equals 17 residues. CDR3 residues: CASSLYTPQGNTGELFF. DNA for the CDR3: TGTGCCAGCAGCTTATATACCCCCCAGGGAAACACCGGGGAGCTGTTTTTT.

The chain employs TRBV11-2 and TRBJ2-5; D gene unclear. With 5 bases removed from V and 0 bases from J, the gap between germline ends came to 13 bases. Germline CDR1 reads SGHAT; CDR2 reads FQNNGV. This CDR3 is 15 amino acids long. The CDR3 protein is CASSGSDGYQETQYF. The CDR3 DNA sequence: TGTGCCAGCAGCGGATCGGACGGGTACCAAGAGACCCAGTACTTC.

The gene calls are TRBV29-1 and TRBJ2-3; 8 bases agree with TRBD2. CDR3 size: 16 residues. The trim removed 5 bases at V and 0 bases at J, leaving 10 bases unmatched. Germline V gene sequence: CDR1 SQVTM, CDR2 ANQGSEA. CDR3 sequence reads: CSVSGTRDSSTDTQYF. CDR3 nucleotide sequence: TGCAGCGTTTCCGGGACTAGAGACTCTAGCACAGATACGCAGTATTTT.

V gene TRBV10-1 combines with J gene TRBJ1-1; no clear D. Trimming took off 0 bases at V and 6 bases at J, with 5 bases between the two ends. This CDR3 is built from 12 residues. The germline V gene encodes CDR1 WNHNN and CDR2 SYGVQD (reference sequence). Written as DNA, the CDR3 is TGCGCCAGCAGTGAGTCGGGCCCTGAAGCTTTCTTT. This encodes CASSESGPEAFF.

This clone was seen only a few times. V is TRBV27 and J is TRBJ1-1; D unclear. The CDR3 contains 13 residues. Germline assignment: CDR1 MNHEY and CDR2 SMNVEV (reference sequence). V lost 4 bases, J lost 0 bases, and 6 bases lay in between. DNA of the CDR3: TGTGCCAGCAGTTGGGGTATGAACACTGAAGCTTTCTTT. It yields the protein CASSWGMNTEAFF.

The chain combines TRBV10-3 with TRBJ2-3, with 9 nucleotides matching TRBD2. The germline gives CDR1 ENHRY, CDR2 SYGVKD. V was clipped by 4 bases and J by 1 base; unmatched bases: 15. The CDR3 consists of 19 residues. The DNA of the CDR3 is TGTGCCATCAGTGTGGTCCTTGCGGGGGGGCCTCCCCGCACAGATACGCAGTATTTT. Translation: CAISVVLAGGPPRTDTQYF.